The 23 T cell receptor beta chains reported below all come from one sample, sequenced in a study of neurological immune-mediated disorders. A single record per CDR3 protein comes from TCRdb applying MiXCR to the 5' RACE reads. The table includes tens of thousands of distinct CDR3 sequences, approximately 2.8% detected once. The sequencing input was PBMCs. The receptors originated from a woman aged 25-40 years with multiple sclerosis.

On this clonotype itself: A much larger clone lies a single base off, so this may be a read error. The gene calls are TRBV29-1 and TRBJ2-5; either TRBD1 or TRBD2 may fit D (5 bases each). CDR3 size: 12 residues. Germline-derived CDR1 and CDR2 are SQVTM and ANQGSEA. DNA of the CDR3: TGCAGCGGAATGAGGGACGGAGAGAACCAGTACTTC. Residues: CSGMRDGENQYF.

Ten or more counts support this clonotype. V gene TRBV5-1 combines with J gene TRBJ2-7; D is unclear. CDR1 is SGHRS, CDR2 YFSETQ, per germline. V gave up 5 bases and J gave up 6 bases, with 6 bases separating them. The CDR3 length is 10 residues. Here the CDR3 reads CASRSGEQYF. CDR3 in DNA: TGCGCCAGCAGGTCTGGCGAGCAGTACTTC.

This clonotype has ten or more counts. V and J are TRBV20-1 and TRBJ1-2; 7 bases line up with TRBD1. This CDR3 contains 14 residues. Per the germline V gene, CDR1 is DFQATT and CDR2 is SNEGSKA (reference sequence). Trimming removed 6 bases from V and 4 bases from J; junction bases left unmatched: 11. The CDR3: CSAIPTGASYGYTF. Here the CDR3 DNA reads TGCAGTGCCATCCCTACAGGGGCGAGCTATGGCTACACCTTC.

In its sample, this clonotype was seen many times. The chain carries TRBV7-3 and TRBJ2-3; the match to TRBD1 covers 8 bases. The CDR3 has 16 amino acids. Germline V gene data show CDR1 as SGHTA and CDR2 as FQGTGA. Germline trimming cut 0 bases from V and 4 bases from J; bases unmatched to any gene: 6. The CDR3 region has the DNA TGTGCCAGCAGCTTAACAGGACAGGGTAATGCAGATACGCAGTATTTT. Translating it yields CASSLTGQGNADTQYF.

Many counts were recorded for this clonotype. The rearrangement joins TRBV6-6 to TRBJ2-7; tentative D call: TRBD1 (6 bases). CDR1 is MNHNY, CDR2 SVGAGI, per germline (reference sequence). This CDR3 spans 12 amino acids. The ends were cut back, 5 bases at V and 7 bases at J, with 12 bases in the middle. CDR3 region: CASSQQGGEQYF. In DNA form, the CDR3 reads TGTGCCAGCAGTCAACAGGGCGGGGAGCAGTACTTC.

V gene TRBV7-8 combines with J gene TRBJ2-7; tentatively, D is TRBD2 (5 bases). The germline gives CDR1 SGHVS, CDR2 FQNEAQ. Trimming removed 1 base from V and 7 bases from J, with 11 bases in between. The CDR3 spans 13 residues. The chain's CDR3 is CASSLVGVVEQYF. Written as DNA, the CDR3 is TGTGCCAGCAGCTTAGTCGGGGTGGTAGAGCAGTACTTC.

This clonotype was seen repeatedly, ten times or more. V usage is TRBV12-3 or TRBV12-4 and J usage is TRBJ1-1, with unresolved D. V lost 5 bases, J lost 10 bases, and 20 bases lay in between. CDR3 length: 14 residues. The CDR3 here is CASSPQDSYAGAFF. The CDR3 DNA follows: TGTGCCAGCAGTCCCCAAGATTCGTATGCGGGAGCTTTCTTT.

This clonotype has ten or more counts. The CDR3 here is CASSPGAESSYEQYF. As DNA, the CDR3 is TGTGCCAGCAGCCCAGGGGCGGAAAGCTCCTACGAGCAGTACTTC. The chain joins TRBV28 to TRBJ2-7, with D tentatively TRBD1 (6 bases). The length of the CDR3 is 15 residues. V gave up 6 bases and J gave up 0 bases, with 15 bases separating them. Germline values: CDR1 MDHEN, CDR2 SYDVKM.

This clonotype was counted many times. The genes are TRBV3-1 and TRBJ1-3; D gene ambiguous. The germline V and J ends were trimmed by 1 base and 1 base, with 11 bases remaining between them. Germline CDR1 is LGHDT and CDR2 is YNNKEL (reference sequence). The CDR3 contains 16 residues. This CDR3 is CASSQGRPGSGNTIYF. The CDR3, as DNA: TGTGCCAGCAGCCAAGGCAGGCCCGGGTCTGGAAACACCATATATTTT.

This clonotype was recorded many times. The DNA of the CDR3 is TGTGCCAGCAGCTTATCATGGGGAAATGAAAAACTGTTTTTT. Translation gives CASSLSWGNEKLFF. The V call is TRBV11-2, the J call TRBJ1-4, with unresolved D. CDR1 is SGHAT and CDR2 is FQNNGV in the germline V gene. This CDR3 region has 14 residues. The V end lost 2 bases, the J end lost 5 bases, and 9 bases lay between the germline ends.

The table lists this clonotype with many counts. The V and J genes are TRBV5-1 and TRBJ1-5, with 8 bases aligning to TRBD1. This CDR3 contains 15 residues. V lost 0 bases, J lost 6 bases, and 5 bases stayed unmatched. The germline V gene has CDR1 SGHRS and CDR2 YFSETQ. The chain's CDR3 is CASSLATGVGQPQHF. CDR3 DNA sequence: TGCGCCAGCAGCTTGGCGACAGGGGTGGGTCAGCCCCAGCATTTT.

This clonotype was counted many times. The rearrangement uses TRBV6-2 or TRBV6-3 and TRBJ2-7; 9 positions match TRBD1. Germline V gene data show CDR1 as MNHEY and CDR2 as SVGEGT. The CDR3 has 15 amino acids. Unmatched junction bases numbered 11, after V lost 5 bases and J lost 6 bases. The CDR3 DNA follows: TGTGCCAGCAGTATCCCGGGACAGGGCCTCGGCGAGCAGTACTTC. This codes for CASSIPGQGLGEQYF.

This clonotype was found many times. The J gene is TRBJ2-3, the V gene TRBV24-1; D remains ambiguous. Germline-derived CDR1 and CDR2 are KGHDR and SFDVKD. The CDR3 is 18 amino acids. Between the trimmed V and J ends, which lost 3 bases and 3 bases, there was a span of 21 bases. CDR3 coding DNA: TGTGCCACCAGTGATCCCGCCGCCGTGGGTCTTGGTACAGATACGCAGTATTTT. Its translation is CATSDPAAVGLGTDTQYF.

This clonotype has a count of ten or more. The rearrangement joins TRBV5-5 to TRBJ1-1; D is undetermined. Trimming shortened V by 1 base and J by 1 base, and 5 bases separated the two germline ends. The CDR3 totals 13 residues. CDR1 and CDR2 (germline): SGHKS, YYEKEE (reference sequence). The CDR3 DNA is TGTGCCAGCAGCTTGATCCAGAACACTGAAGCTTTCTTT. This gives the protein CASSLIQNTEAFF.

In this sample, this clonotype turned up many times. This chain connects TRBV19 to TRBJ2-1; 10 bases are a match to TRBD2. The V gene end was trimmed by 3 bases and the J gene end by 6 bases; junction bases not matched to a gene: 8. This CDR3 region has 16 residues. Germline V gene lookup returns CDR1 LNHDA and CDR2 SQIVND (reference sequence). CDR3 region: CASSIGSGRALNEQFF. DNA of the CDR3: TGTGCCAGTAGTATCGGGAGCGGGAGGGCCCTCAATGAGCAGTTCTTC.

The sample holds many counts of this clonotype. The V and J genes are TRBV20-1 and TRBJ2-5; weak D call: TRBD2 (6 bases). This CDR3 has 16 residues. V was pared by 5 bases and J by 2 bases, with 21 bases between. CDR1 DFQATT and CDR2 SNEGSKA come from the germline V gene (reference sequence). CDR3 bases: TGCAGTGCTCCTACAAAGATAAGCGGGTATCAAGAGACCCAGTACTTC. Its translation: CSAPTKISGYQETQYF.

This clonotype was found many times. This chain connects TRBV11-2 to TRBJ2-1; TRBD1 matches 9 bases. From germline, CDR1 is SGHAT and CDR2 FQNNGV. V lost 5 bases, J lost 0 bases, and 20 bases stayed unmatched. This CDR3 contains 21 residues. CDR3 protein: CASSGFRGTGYPLSSYNEQFF. The CDR3 bases are TGTGCCAGCAGCGGGTTCAGAGGGACAGGGTACCCCCTTAGCTCCTACAATGAGCAGTTCTTC.

This clonotype was recorded many times. This sequence joins TRBV9 and TRBJ2-1, with 7 bases lining up with TRBD1. The CDR3 loop spans 12 amino acids. The V segment lost 3 bases and the J segment 15 bases; nucleotides outside the gene matches: 9. Germline CDR1 is SGDLS and CDR2 is YYNGEE. In DNA, the CDR3 is TGTGCCAGCAGCGAACCTACAGGGGTGCGGTTCTTC. Translating it yields CASSEPTGVRFF.

The chain carries TRBV29-1 and TRBJ2-7; the match to TRBD2 covers 8 bases. The CDR3 sequence is 15 residues long. Germline V gene sequence: CDR1 SQVTM, CDR2 ANQGSEA. V shed 6 bases, J shed 1 base, and the junction held 11 bases outside the gene matches. Here the CDR3 reads CSVAGRASGSYEQYF. The CDR3 DNA follows: TGCAGCGTCGCGGGTAGGGCTAGCGGGTCCTACGAGCAGTACTTC.

This clonotype was observed many times. The chain has TRBV7-2 and TRBJ1-5; D may be TRBD1 (6 bases). V was shortened by 8 bases and J by 7 bases, with 24 bases between the two germline ends. The CDR3 totals 16 residues. Germline values: CDR1 SGHTA, CDR2 FQGNSA. CDR3 sequence (DNA): TGTGCCAGCTCCCCCCAAGCAGGGGTTAGGAACCAGCCCCAGCATTTT. Its protein product is CASSPQAGVRNQPQHF.

This clonotype was observed many times. The chain combines TRBV10-3 with TRBJ2-2, with 12 bases identical to TRBD2. This CDR3 region has 15 residues. Germline-derived CDR1 and CDR2 are ENHRY and SYGVKD. Losses at the gene ends were 6 bases for V and 9 bases for J; bases not matched to a gene: 8. CDR3 sequence reads: CAISRGTSGFRELFF. The CDR3 bases are TGTGCCATCAGCCGAGGGACTAGCGGGTTCCGGGAGCTGTTTTTT.

This clonotype was counted many times. The chain carries TRBV5-1 and TRBJ1-1; tentative D call: TRBD1 (6 bases). Germline values: CDR1 SGHRS, CDR2 YFSETQ. The CDR3 loop spans 13 amino acids. The ends were cut back, 5 bases at V and 5 bases at J, with 13 bases in the middle. CDR3 residues: CASRRQDGTEAFF. The CDR3 DNA reads TGCGCCAGCAGAAGACAGGACGGGACTGAAGCTTTCTTT.

The sample holds many counts of this clonotype. The rearrangement links TRBV6-1 to TRBJ1-2, with TRBD1 matching 12 bases. Germline V gene sequence: CDR1 MNHNS, CDR2 SASEGT. Unmatched junction bases numbered 5, after V lost 2 bases and J lost 7 bases. The CDR3 sequence is 15 residues long. CDR3 coding DNA: TGTGCCAGCAGTGAAACAGGGACAGGGGGCTTTGGCTACACCTTC. This codes for CASSETGTGGFGYTF.